This record looks at one TCR beta chain sequence and its context. The data are from a study of blood T cell repertoires in COVID-19. Looking at the study overall: Donors in the United States, Italy and Spain gave samples during acute or convalescent COVID-19.

As handled by the study authors: Reference gene primer amplification in the assay estimated nucleated cell counts. Only in-frame clones appear in the TCRdb table, and some are missing; sequencing was by immunoSEQ multiplex PCR. V, J and clone size derive from that table, while D and trimming were established from the DNA sequence. The table includes around 150,000 clones, approximately 73% detected once. Trimming took 4 bases from V and 3 from J, leaving 13 bases between them. Germline V gene data show CDR1 as PRHDT and CDR2 as FYEKMQ (reference sequence). CDR3 size: 15 residues. V usage is TRBV13 and J usage is TRBJ2-4, with D possibly TRBD1 on 6 matching bases. The sequence derives from a man in his 60s with acute or convalescent COVID-19. The sample comprised peripheral blood. CDR3 region: CASSYRTVDKNIQYF. In DNA form, the CDR3 reads TGTGCCAGCAGCTACAGGACAGTTGACAAAAACATTCAGTACTTC.